A single sample gave rise to the 25 T cell receptor beta chains below, sequenced in a study of CD8 T cells in Susac syndrome (dated by TCRdb to about 2019). The library was obtained by the immunoSEQ multiplex PCR assay. RNA was extracted using the RNeasy kit, and about 0.5 to 1 ug of the RNA was reverse transcribed with random hexamers. The public reads were run again by TCRdb, first through fastp at Q25 and then through MiXCR, and only productive beta chains were kept. Each entry is one CDR3 protein sequence, shown with its most common DNA and genes. The sample table shows about 100,000 distinct CDR3 sequences, and roughly 93% are seen once. The leading ten clones occupy roughly 0.32% of the sample. The sample consisted of CD8+ T cells from PBMCs. The receptors were sampled from a human donor in good health.

The chain couples TRBV19 to TRBJ1-1; D is perhaps TRBD1 (5 bases). V was shortened by 7 bases and J by 0 bases, with 12 bases between the two germline ends. There are 14 residues in the CDR3. CDR1 is LNHDA and CDR2 is SQIVND in the germline V gene (reference sequence). This CDR3 is CASTLGGMNTEAFF. Written as DNA, the CDR3 is TGTGCCAGTACCCTCGGGGGGATGAACACTGAAGCTTTCTTT.

The V call is TRBV4-2, the J call TRBJ1-5; D not resolved. This CDR3 has 16 amino acids. Trimming left V 0 bases short and J 4 bases short, with 13 bases between. The germline V gene encodes CDR1 LGHNA and CDR2 YNFKEQ. The DNA for the CDR3 is TGTGCCAGCAGCCAAGATCCAGGAACCACTAATCAGCCCCAGCATTTT. Residues: CASSQDPGTTNQPQHF.

The J gene is TRBJ2-5, the V gene TRBV7-8; possibly TRBD2 for D (7 bases). V was clipped by 4 bases and J by 1 base, with 19 bases between them. Germline V lookup: CDR1 SGHVS, CDR2 FQNEAQ. The CDR3 loop spans 17 amino acids. The CDR3 region is CASSWITTGGLQETQYF. DNA of the CDR3: TGTGCCAGCAGCTGGATAACAACCGGGGGGCTCCAAGAGACCCAGTACTTC.

The chain combines TRBV27 with TRBJ1-1; 11 bases match TRBD1. The CDR3 loop spans 15 amino acids. Trimming removed 5 bases from V and 4 bases from J; junction bases left unmatched: 6. Germline assignment: CDR1 MNHEY and CDR2 SMNVEV (reference sequence). CDR3 nucleotide sequence: TGTGCCAGCAGTCTCGGACAGGGGGCGGTCACTGAAGCTTTCTTT. This encodes CASSLGQGAVTEAFF.

The chain joins TRBV6-5 to TRBJ2-7; D might be TRBD2 (6 bases). Germline CDR1 MNHEY, CDR2 SVGAGI. The CDR3 consists of 14 residues. V shed 1 base and J shed 5 bases, with 12 bases lying between them. CDR3 amino acids: CASSYYAAGNEQYF. The DNA for the CDR3 is TGTGCCAGCAGTTACTATGCGGCGGGAAACGAGCAGTACTTC.

The chain carries TRBV5-1 and TRBJ2-7; D ambiguous. Germline-derived CDR1 and CDR2 are SGHRS and YFSETQ. Trimming removed 0 bases at V and 2 bases at J, with 6 bases between. This CDR3 has 13 residues. The CDR3 bases are TGCGCCAGCAGCTTGGCCAGTACCTACGAGCAGTACTTC. Translation gives CASSLASTYEQYF. The entire variable domain, with the rest obtained from reference TRBV5-1 and TRBJ2-7, is as follows: KAGVTQTPRYLIKTRGQQVTLSCSPISGHRSVSWYQQTPGQGLQFLFEYFSETQRNKGNFPGRFSGRQFSNSRSEMNVSTLELGDSALYLCASSLASTYEQYFGPGTRLTVT.

The rearrangement links TRBV30 to TRBJ1-1, with a possible D match to TRBD1 (6 bases). CDR3 length: 13 residues. From germline, CDR1 is GTSNPN and CDR2 SVGIG (reference sequence). The V gene lost 2 bases and the J gene lost 4 bases, with 11 bases spanning the gap. This chain's CDR3 is CAWSLGGFTEAFF. CDR3 DNA: TGTGCCTGGAGTTTAGGGGGTTTCACTGAAGCTTTCTTT.

The chain recombines TRBV15 with TRBJ1-5; 8 bases fit TRBD1. Germline V CDR1 and CDR2: LNHNV, YYDKDF (reference sequence). The CDR3 covers 16 residues. J lost 6 bases, V lost 0 bases, and 7 bases had no gene match. DNA for the CDR3: TGTGCCACCAGCAGAGATCAATGGACAGGGAGTCAGCCCCAGCATTTT. It is translated as CATSRDQWTGSQPQHF.

V and J are TRBV30 and TRBJ1-2; the match to TRBD1 covers 7 bases. The germline V gene encodes CDR1 GTSNPN and CDR2 SVGIG (reference sequence). This CDR3 is built from 11 residues. Trimming removed 2 bases from V and 7 bases from J; junction bases left unmatched: 1. In DNA, the CDR3 is TGTGCCTGGAGTAGGACAGGTGGCTACACCTTC. Protein: CAWSRTGGYTF.

V and J are TRBV25-1 and TRBJ1-4; TRBD1 might be the D (6 bases). Germline V gene data show CDR1 as MGHDK and CDR2 as SYGVNS. V lost 5 bases and J lost 8, with 9 bases in between. The CDR3 has 12 amino acids. The CDR3 nucleotides are TGTGCCAGCAGTCCTCAGGGGGAAAAACTGTTTTTT. Its protein is CASSPQGEKLFF.

V is TRBV19 and J is TRBJ2-6; D is ambiguous. V gave up 7 bases and J gave up 3 bases, with 13 bases separating them. There are 15 residues in the CDR3. Per germline, CDR1 LNHDA and CDR2 SQIVND (reference sequence). CDR3 in DNA: TGTGCCAGTACCCCCACTCCCCTTGGGGCCAACGTCCTGACTTTC. Its protein is CASTPTPLGANVLTF.

The chain combines TRBV7-2 with TRBJ2-1; 9 bases map to TRBD2. CDR3 length: 16 amino acids. The germline CDR1 and CDR2 sequences are SGHTA and FQGNSA. V shed 1 base and J 3 bases; nucleotides not matched to a gene: 4. CDR3 DNA: TGTGCCAGCAGCTTAGTCTTAGCGGGGGTCTACAATGAGCAGTTCTTC. It specifies CASSLVLAGVYNEQFF.

The V call is TRBV9, the J call TRBJ2-3, with unresolved D. Germline loops: CDR1 SGDLS, CDR2 YYNGEE. Deletions cut 0 bases from V and 4 bases from J, with 12 bases between. The CDR3 has 15 amino acids. CDR3 nucleotides: TGTGCCAGCAGCGTAGAGTCTACCGTTGCAGATACGCAGTATTTT. Protein product: CASSVESTVADTQYF.

DNA of the CDR3: TGTGCCAGCAGTCCCGGGACAGGGGGTAACTATGGCTACACCTTC. This codes for CASSPGTGGNYGYTF. This rearrangement joins TRBV12-3 or TRBV12-4 to TRBJ1-2; TRBD1 aligns across 11 bases. This CDR3 region has 15 residues. Losses at the gene ends were 5 bases for V and 1 base for J; bases not matched to a gene: 3.

This chain links TRBV29-1 with TRBJ2-5; TRBD1 is a possible D gene (5 bases). V lost 5 bases and J lost 3, with 7 bases in between. The V gene's germline CDR1 is SQVTM and CDR2 ANQGSEA. CDR3 length: 11 residues. The CDR3 protein is CSVQDKETQYF. CDR3 coding DNA: TGCAGCGTTCAGGACAAAGAGACCCAGTACTTC.

The chain employs TRBV7-2 and TRBJ2-4; D might be TRBD1 or TRBD2, each matching 5 bases. CDR3 size: 15 residues. Germline V gene sequence: CDR1 SGHTA, CDR2 FQGNSA. V was pared by 6 bases and J by 3 bases, with 15 bases between. The CDR3 DNA follows: TGTGCCAGCAGTCCCGGGACCTCAAACAAAAACATTCAGTACTTC. Translation gives CASSPGTSNKNIQYF.

The rearrangement uses TRBV11-1 and TRBJ2-4; 11 bases fit TRBD2. After removal of 4 bases from V and 3 bases from J, the junction contained 17 bases not matched to a gene. There are 20 residues in the CDR3. CDR1 is SGHAT, CDR2 FQDESV, per germline (reference sequence). The CDR3 coding sequence is TGTGCCAGCAGCTCCACTAGCGGGGGAGATCTGGCTTTCGGCAAAAACATTCAGTACTTC. As protein: CASSSTSGGDLAFGKNIQYF.

This clonotype occurred a few times. The chain links TRBV9 to TRBJ2-7; possible D gene TRBD2, 6 bases. V lost 4 bases to trimming and J lost 0 bases, with 14 bases between them. Germline loops: CDR1 SGDLS, CDR2 YYNGEE. The CDR3 contains 15 residues. DNA of the CDR3: TGTGCCAGCAGCCCCGGGGGAGCCTACTCCTACGAGCAGTACTTC. Translation gives CASSPGGAYSYEQYF. The variable domain in full, completed from reference TRBV9 and TRBJ2-7, reads DSGVTQTPKHLITATGQRVTLRCSPRSGDLSVYWYQQSLDQGLQFLIQYYNGEERAKGNILERFSAQQFPDLHSELNLSSLELGDSALYFCASSPGGAYSYEQYFGPGTRLTVT.

This rearrangement joins TRBV5-1 to TRBJ2-3, with TRBD2 as a possible D gene (5 bases). The V end was cut by 0 bases, the J end by 2 bases, with 13 bases between. Germline lookup yields CDR1 SGHRS and CDR2 YFSETQ. The CDR3 runs to 16 residues. The CDR3 sequence is CASSLARGYDTDTQYF. DNA for the CDR3: TGCGCCAGCAGCTTGGCCCGAGGGTATGACACAGATACGCAGTATTTT.

The chain employs TRBV6-6 and TRBJ2-2; unclear D gene. Per the germline V gene, CDR1 is MNHNY and CDR2 is SVGAGI (reference sequence). The CDR3 spans 15 residues. The germline V and J ends were trimmed by 2 bases and 5 bases, with 12 bases remaining between them. CDR3 bases: TGTGCCAGCAGTTACAGGGCAGGTGGGACCGGGGAGCTGTTTTTT. This codes for CASSYRAGGTGELFF.

The genes are TRBV29-1 and TRBJ1-2; D is unresolved. V dropped 6 bases and J dropped 0 bases, with 8 bases sitting between them. The CDR3 has 12 residues. Germline loops: CDR1 SQVTM, CDR2 ANQGSEA. The CDR3 DNA reads as TGCAGCGTCCGCCATTCTAACTATGGCTACACCTTC. Translating gives CSVRHSNYGYTF. Supplemented by reference TRBV29-1 and TRBJ1-2, the full variable domain reads SAVISQKPSRDICQRGTSLTIQCQVDSQVTMMFWYRQQPGQSLTLIATANQGSEATYESGFVIDKFPISRPNLTFSTLTVSNMSPEDSSIYLCSVRHSNYGYTFGSGTRLTVV.

This chain connects TRBV29-1 to TRBJ2-7; D is unresolved. CDR3 length equals 13 residues. Trimming removed 4 bases from V and 2 bases from J, with 12 bases in between. The germline V gene encodes CDR1 SQVTM and CDR2 ANQGSEA. In nucleotides, the CDR3 is TGCAGCGTTGCTGACACATCAACCTACGAGCAGTACTTC. Translation gives CSVADTSTYEQYF.

V usage is TRBV15 and J usage is TRBJ2-7, with 7 bases identical to TRBD1. Trimming took 3 bases from V and 4 from J; bases not matched to a gene: 3. CDR3 length equals 13 residues. CDR1 and CDR2 (germline): LNHNV, YYDKDF (reference sequence). The CDR3 spells CATSRDRRYEQYF. CDR3 coding DNA: TGTGCCACCAGCAGGGACAGGCGGTACGAGCAGTACTTC.

The rearrangement uses TRBV2 and TRBJ1-3; perhaps TRBD1 as D (5 bases). V shed 2 bases and J shed 2 bases, with 16 bases lying between them. The germline V gene has CDR1 SNHLY and CDR2 FYNNEI. This CDR3 contains 17 residues. CDR3 nucleotides: TGTGCCAGCAGTGAATACGAGGTCAGGGTGGCTGGAAACACCATATATTTT. Protein: CASSEYEVRVAGNTIYF.

V gene TRBV10-2 combines with J gene TRBJ2-5; D unclear. V was shortened by 7 bases and J by 4 bases, with 16 bases between the two germline ends. The length of the CDR3 is 14 residues. Germline lookup yields CDR1 WSHSY and CDR2 SAAADI. This CDR3 is CASTSGSPSETQYF. CDR3 nucleotide sequence: TGCGCCAGCACCTCCGGGTCTCCTTCAGAGACCCAGTACTTC.